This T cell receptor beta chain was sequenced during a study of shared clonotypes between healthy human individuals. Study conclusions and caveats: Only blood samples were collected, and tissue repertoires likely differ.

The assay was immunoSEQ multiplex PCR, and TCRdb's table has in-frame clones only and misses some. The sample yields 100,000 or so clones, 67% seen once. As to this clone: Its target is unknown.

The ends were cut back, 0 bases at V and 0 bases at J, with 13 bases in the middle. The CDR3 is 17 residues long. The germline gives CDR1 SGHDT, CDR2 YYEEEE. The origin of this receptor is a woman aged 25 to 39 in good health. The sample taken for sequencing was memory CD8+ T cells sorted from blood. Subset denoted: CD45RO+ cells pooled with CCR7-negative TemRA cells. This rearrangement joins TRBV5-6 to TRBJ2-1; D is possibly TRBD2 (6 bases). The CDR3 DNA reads TGTGCCAGCAGCTTGGCCGGGAGTCGGCGCTCCTACAATGAGCAGTTCTTC. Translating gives CASSLAGSRRSYNEQFF.